The present TCR beta chain was sequenced within a study of T cell changes during pregnancy in multiple sclerosis. This CDR3 has 14 residues. CDR1 LNHDA and CDR2 SQIVND come from the germline V gene (reference sequence). The ends were cut back, 4 bases at V and 5 bases at J, with 14 bases in the middle. Here immunoSEQ multiplex PCR was the method, and the copy in TCRdb shows in-frame clones only, minus some. The sample lists roughly 42,000 clones, around 90% occurring once. The clonotype originates from a female donor with multiple sclerosis, enrolled in a pregnancy study. The sample consisted of CD4+ T cells from peripheral blood mononuclear cells, taken before pregnancy. This rearrangement joins TRBV19 to TRBJ2-5; D may be TRBD2 (7 bases). CDR3 in amino acids: CASSTTGGQETQYF. The CDR3 bases are TGTGCCAGTAGTACGACGGGGGGCCAGGAGACCCAGTACTTC. The entire variable domain, with the rest obtained from reference TRBV19 and TRBJ2-5, is as follows: DGGITQSPKYLFRKEGQNVTLSCEQNLNHDAMYWYRQDPGQGLRLIYYSQIVNDFQKGDIAEGYSVSREKKESFPLTVTSAQKNPTAFYLCASSTTGGQETQYFGPGTRLLVL.